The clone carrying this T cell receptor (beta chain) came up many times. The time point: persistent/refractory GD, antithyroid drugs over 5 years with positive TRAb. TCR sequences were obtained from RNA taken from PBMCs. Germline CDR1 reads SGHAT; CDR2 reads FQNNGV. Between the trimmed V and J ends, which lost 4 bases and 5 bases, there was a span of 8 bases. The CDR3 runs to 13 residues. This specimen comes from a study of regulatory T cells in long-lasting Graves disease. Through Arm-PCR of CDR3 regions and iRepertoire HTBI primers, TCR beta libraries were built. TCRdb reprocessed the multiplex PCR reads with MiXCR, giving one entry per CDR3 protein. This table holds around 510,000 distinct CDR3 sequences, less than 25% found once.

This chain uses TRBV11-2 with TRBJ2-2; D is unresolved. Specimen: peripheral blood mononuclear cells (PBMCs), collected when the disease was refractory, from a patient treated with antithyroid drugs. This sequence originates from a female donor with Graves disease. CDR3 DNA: TGTGCCAGCAGCTCCCGTTGGACCGGGGAGCTGTTTTTT. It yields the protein CASSSRWTGELFF.